The clone carrying this T cell receptor beta chain has only a few counts. V shed 3 bases and J shed 0 bases, with 11 bases lying between them. CDR3 size: 16 residues. The V gene's germline CDR1 is SGHVS and CDR2 FQNEAQ. Amplification yielded TCR beta CDR3 regions, with RNA transcripts as the source. Primed by the HTBI set, a first-round RT-PCR was run on the TCR CDR3. TCRdb re-called the multiplex PCR reads with MiXCR, one entry per CDR3 protein. The sample has about 290,000 distinct CDR3 sequences; approximately 15% are singletons. This entry is derived from a study of T cells in Graves' hyperthyroidism and ophthalmopathy.

The clonotype originates from a man aged 25-40 years with Graves' hyperthyroidism. This chain joins TRBV7-8 and TRBJ2-2, with a tentative D call TRBD1 (6 bases). The sample was blood. The CDR3 bases are TGTGCCAGCAGCTTTCGGACAGCCGCGAACACCGGGGAGCTGTTTTTT. Translation gives CASSFRTAANTGELFF.